The rows below give T cell receptor beta chains drawn from one sample of a study of CD8 T cells in ankylosing spondylitis. TCRdb re-called the 5' RACE reads through MiXCR, storing one row per CDR3 protein. The table lists hundreds of thousands of distinct CDR3 sequences, roughly a quarter of them singletons, with under 0.9% in the top ten. The specimen was blood, either unsorted or a sorted T cell fraction (not recorded which). The receptors originated from a male donor with ankylosing spondylitis. Each CDR3 is given with its conserved first and last residue. D genes are given only for firm matches. Clone size is not always given. Where it is, it says once, few, many or a class for expanded clones.

j_gene: TRBJ2-7; abundance: -; d_gene: -; v_gene: TRBV20-1; CDR3aa: CSALAGSSYEQYF; CDR3nt: TGCAGTGCTTTGGCGGGGAGCTCCTACGAGCAGTACTTC
j_gene: TRBJ2-7; abundance: -; d_gene: TRBD2; v_gene: TRBV20-1; CDR3aa: CSASNSGSNEQYF; CDR3nt: TGCAGTGCTAGTAATAGCGGGAGTAACGAGCAGTACTTC
j_gene: TRBJ2-3; abundance: few; d_gene: -; v_gene: TRBV2; CDR3aa: CASTLERLQYF; CDR3nt: TGTGCCAGCACCCTAGAGAGACTGCAGTATTTT
j_gene: TRBJ2-7; abundance: -; d_gene: TRBD1; v_gene: TRBV3-1; CDR3aa: CASNPWTGSSYEQYF; CDR3nt: TGTGCCAGCAACCCGTGGACAGGGAGCTCCTACGAGCAGTACTTC
j_gene: TRBJ1-2; abundance: few; d_gene: TRBD1; v_gene: TRBV29-1; CDR3aa: CSVTDRPNYGYTF; CDR3nt: TGCAGCGTAACGGACAGGCCAAACTATGGCTACACCTTC
j_gene: TRBJ2-3; abundance: -; d_gene: -; v_gene: TRBV20-1; CDR3aa: CSASAAPGPNTDTQYF; CDR3nt: TGCAGTGCTAGCGCGGCCCCCGGACCCAACACAGATACGCAGTATTTT
j_gene: TRBJ2-1; abundance: -; d_gene: -; v_gene: TRBV5-1; CDR3aa: CATSRLDGSSYNEQFF; CDR3nt: TGCGCCACCAGCAGACTTGACGGGAGCTCCTACAATGAGCAGTTCTTC
j_gene: TRBJ1-1; abundance: -; d_gene: -; v_gene: TRBV5-5; CDR3aa: CASSTVLVTEAFF; CDR3nt: TGTGCCAGCAGTACCGTCCTTGTCACTGAAGCTTTCTTT
j_gene: TRBJ2-1; abundance: -; d_gene: TRBD2; v_gene: TRBV3-1; CDR3aa: CASLGTSGRNEQFF; CDR3nt: TGTGCCTCCTTAGGGACTAGCGGGAGGAATGAGCAGTTCTTC
j_gene: TRBJ1-1; abundance: -; d_gene: -; v_gene: TRBV29-1; CDR3aa: CSVVISGGVGTEAFF; CDR3nt: TGCAGCGTTGTAATTTCCGGGGGCGTGGGTACTGAAGCTTTCTTT
j_gene: TRBJ2-1; abundance: few; d_gene: -; v_gene: TRBV7-2; CDR3aa: CASRIQATLNEQFF; CDR3nt: TGTGCCAGCAGAATACAGGCCACTCTCAATGAGCAGTTCTTC
j_gene: TRBJ2-4; abundance: few; d_gene: -; v_gene: TRBV29-1; CDR3aa: CSVEDTGAKNIQYF; CDR3nt: TGCAGCGTTGAGGACACTGGGGCCAAAAACATTCAGTACTTC
j_gene: TRBJ1-5; abundance: -; d_gene: -; v_gene: TRBV7-2; CDR3aa: CASSSDGSSLRPQHF; CDR3nt: TGTGCCAGCAGCTCAGACGGCTCTTCGCTTCGGCCCCAGCATTTT
j_gene: TRBJ2-3; abundance: -; d_gene: -; v_gene: TRBV5-6; CDR3aa: CASSTQGTSGTDTQYF; CDR3nt: TGTGCCAGCAGCACGCAGGGGACTTCAGGCACAGATACGCAGTATTTT
j_gene: TRBJ2-7; abundance: -; d_gene: TRBD2; v_gene: TRBV4-2; CDR3aa: CASSQEGLAGGPQYF; CDR3nt: TGTGCCAGCAGCCAAGAAGGACTAGCGGGAGGGCCGCAGTACTTC